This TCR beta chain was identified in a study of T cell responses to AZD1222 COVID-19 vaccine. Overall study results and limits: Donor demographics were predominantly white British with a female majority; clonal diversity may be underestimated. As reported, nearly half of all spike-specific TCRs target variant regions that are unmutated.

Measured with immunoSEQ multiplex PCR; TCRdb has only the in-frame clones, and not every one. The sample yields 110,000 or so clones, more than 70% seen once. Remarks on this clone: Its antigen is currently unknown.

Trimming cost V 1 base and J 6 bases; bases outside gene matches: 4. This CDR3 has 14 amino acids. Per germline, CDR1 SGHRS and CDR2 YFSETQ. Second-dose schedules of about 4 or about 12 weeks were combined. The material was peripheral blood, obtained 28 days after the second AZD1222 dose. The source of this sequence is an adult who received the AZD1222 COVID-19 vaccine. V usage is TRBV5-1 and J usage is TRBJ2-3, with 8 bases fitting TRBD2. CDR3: CASSLMSGGDTQYF. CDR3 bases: TGCGCCAGCAGCTTGATGAGCGGGGGCGATACGCAGTATTTT.